The T cell receptor (beta chain) under discussion was sequenced for a study of blood T cells in healthy people across ages (dated by TCRdb to 2015 to 2017). Broadly, across the study: In model experiments, template switching captured roughly one uniquely barcoded TCR beta cDNA molecule for every two T cells. Donors of different ages were randomly distributed across sequencing lanes to avoid experimental bias. Donors were grouped into four age groups: young (average about 15 years), middle-aged (39), aged (roughly 62) and long-lived (approximately 78). The study measured age-related changes in TCR beta repertoire diversity using deep sequencing normalized with unique cDNA molecular identifiers. For two donors (one aged 18 to 29 and one aged 80 or older), the study analyzed two additional independent replicas of 1 million unique cDNA reads from the same blood draw. General findings and caveats noted by the study authors: Donor CMV infection status was unknown, potentially confounding age-related changes in expanded clonotypes. Total diversity estimates from one million sequenced T cells were considered lower bounds and underestimates. There was a strong correlation between observed TCR beta diversity and the percentage of naive T cells measured by flow cytometry. The long-lived group showed more naive CD4+ T cells, fewer expanded clones and increased TCR diversity than the aged group, suggesting age selection. Observed TCR beta diversity per million T cells fell roughly linearly with age, and a significant reduction was already apparent by age around 40. Because profiling used bulk unsorted PBMCs, naive and antigen-experienced compartments could not be compared conclusively.

Ten or more counts support this clonotype. The antigen this receptor binds is unknown. No quality values exist for individual bases; no much larger clone is one base distant. The CDR1 and CDR2 encoded by the germline V gene are SGHAT and FQNNGV. V and J lose 4 bases and 5 bases, and a span of 9 bases separates them. CDR3 length: 13 amino acids, cysteine to phenylalanine. Only the CDR3 region is kept as DNA, spanning 39 bases read in frame from base 1. Systemically healthy Caucasian individuals from Russia, approximately 39 in total and aged about 6 to 100 years, were included as donors. Each donor gave about 9.2 milliliters of peripheral blood, drawn into EDTA-treated Vacutainer tubes. Ficoll-Paque density-gradient centrifugation was used to isolate PBMCs, with at least 6.5 million per sample. Total RNA was extracted from PBMCs with Trizol reagent, with at least 5.5 micrograms obtained per sample. The percentages of naive CD45RAhigh/CD27high T cells were determined by flow cytometry on a PBMC aliquot from every donor.

The library was generated by 5' RACE. TCRdb shows the sequencer as Illumina HiSeq 2500. A second about 7 to 12 cycle PCR used a sample-barcoded 5' primer and a J-beta primer mix. A template-switch 5' adaptor carrying 12 random nucleotides introduced a unique molecular identifier onto each TCR beta cDNA molecule. Each sample yielded at least 2.5 million CDR3-containing paired-end reads. First-strand cDNA was synthesized from all RNA with the Mint cDNA synthesis kit, primed by a TRBC-specific oligonucleotide. All cDNA was treated with uracil-DNA glycosylase and then went through a first 18-cycle PCR with the universal primers M1SS and BC2_uni_R. Concerning the study's data processing: Each sample was normalized by randomly selecting 1 million high-quality reads, each carrying a distinct molecular identifier. Reads sharing molecular identifiers were discarded rather than binned into consensus sequences. MiTCR, set to a Q25 quality threshold and the strictest error-elimination algorithm, was used for CDR3 identification, clonotype clustering and error correction. Lower-bound total TCR beta diversity was estimated with a nonparametric unseen species model using Euler transformation. TCRdb reanalyzed the raw reads on its own, using fastp at Q25 for trimming and MiXCR for clone calling, and kept in-frame beta chains. Rows merge per CDR3 protein into single entries with the most common DNA and genes. Clone size and V and J calls follow TCRdb, not the original study. This sample is represented by about a million distinct CDR3 sequences; under 40% of them were singletons. The biggest ten clones account for roughly 14% of the sample.

The TCR comes from a man between 18 and 35 years old in good health. The chain couples TRBV11-2 to TRBJ2-1; the D gene cannot be resolved reliably. The sequenced sample was blood. The base sequence is TGTGCCAGCAGCTGGGGTCCAAACAATGAGCAGTTCTTC. This translates into CASSWGPNNEQFF.